This record looks at one T cell receptor beta chain sequence and its context. Its antigen is undetermined. The data belong to a study of CXCR3-negative and CXCR3-positive naive CD8 T cells. Study-level findings and limits: Comparison of naive cells showed more hydrophobic TRB CDR3s in CXCR3-positive than in CXCR3-negative naive cells. Surface CD5 looked about the same in the naive subsets, so the authors worked out TCR strength from TRB CDR3 properties.

The CDR3 is 11 amino acids. Per germline, CDR1 GTSNPN and CDR2 SVGIG (reference sequence). The study sorted every CD8+ T cell subset in triplicate at about 270,000 cells each. UMI-tagged TRB cDNA libraries were built via 5' RACE. Reprocessing the 5' RACE reads, TCRdb reports a single entry for every CDR3 protein and omits DNA. The listing contains about 62,000 distinct CDR3 sequences. The chain has TRBV30 and TRBJ2-1. Specimen: naive CXCR3- CD8+ T cells from blood. Subset defined: CD45RO-CCR7+CD27+CD95- naive CD8+ T cells lacking CXCR3 (TNR3-). The clonotype was recovered from a human donor in good health. Some clones in this sample may be carry-over from other donors' samples. CDR3 sequence: CAWVLYNEQFF. The whole variable domain, filled in from reference TRBV30 and TRBJ2-1, reads SQTIHQWPATLVQPVGSPLSLECTVEGTSNPNLYWYRQAAGRGLQLLFYSVGIGQISSEVPQNLSASRPQDRQFILSSKKLLLSDSGFYLCAWVLYNEQFFGPGTRLTVL.